This TCR beta chain originates from a study of blood T cell repertoires in COVID-19. About the research overall: Nucleic acid was either cDNA or gDNA, and it came from T cells, B-cell-depleted T cells, or PBMCs.

The CDR3 is 15 residues long. After removal of 1 base from V and 6 bases from J, the junction contained 9 bases not matched to a gene. CDR1 is SGHVS, CDR2 FQNEAQ, per germline. The data were produced by immunoSEQ multiplex PCR, yet TCRdb's version contains in-frame clones alone and is incomplete. The sample has 18,000 or so clones, 65% to 85% seen once. The chain recombines TRBV7-8 with TRBJ2-7, with TRBD1 matching over 7 bases. The source is a middle-aged man with active or convalescent COVID-19. Specimen: peripheral blood. Written as DNA, the CDR3 is TGTGCCAGCAGCTTAGGGACTGGGACAGCAGGCGAGCAGTACTTC. Translated: CASSLGTGTAGEQYF.